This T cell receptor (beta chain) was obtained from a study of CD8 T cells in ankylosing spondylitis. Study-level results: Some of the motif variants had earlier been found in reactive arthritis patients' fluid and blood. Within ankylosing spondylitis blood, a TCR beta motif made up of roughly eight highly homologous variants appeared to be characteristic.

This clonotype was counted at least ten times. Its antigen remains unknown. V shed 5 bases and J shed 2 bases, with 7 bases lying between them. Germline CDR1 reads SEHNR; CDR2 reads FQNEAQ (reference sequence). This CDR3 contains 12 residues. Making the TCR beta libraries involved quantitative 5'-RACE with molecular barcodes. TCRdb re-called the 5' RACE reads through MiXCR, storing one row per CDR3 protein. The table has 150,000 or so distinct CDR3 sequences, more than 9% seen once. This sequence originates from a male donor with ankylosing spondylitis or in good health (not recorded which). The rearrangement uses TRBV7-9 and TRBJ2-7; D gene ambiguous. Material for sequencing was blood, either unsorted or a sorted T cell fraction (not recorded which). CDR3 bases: TGTGCCAGCAGCACTGTCCCCTACGAGCAGTACTTC. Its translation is CASSTVPYEQYF. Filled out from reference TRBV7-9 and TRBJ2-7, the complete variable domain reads DTGVSQNPRHKITKRGQNVTFRCDPISEHNRLYWYRQTLGQGPEFLTYFQNEAQLEKSRLLSDRFSAERPKGSFSTLEIQRTEQGDSAMYLCASSTVPYEQYFGPGTRLTVT.